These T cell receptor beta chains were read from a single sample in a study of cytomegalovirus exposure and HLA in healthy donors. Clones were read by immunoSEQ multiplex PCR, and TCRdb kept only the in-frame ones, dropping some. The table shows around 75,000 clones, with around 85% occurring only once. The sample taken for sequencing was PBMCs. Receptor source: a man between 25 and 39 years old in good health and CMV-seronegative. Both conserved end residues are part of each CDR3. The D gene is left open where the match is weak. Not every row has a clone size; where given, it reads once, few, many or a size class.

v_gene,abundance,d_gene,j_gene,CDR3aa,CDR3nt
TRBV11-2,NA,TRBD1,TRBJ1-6,CASEGQDNSPLHF,TGTGCCAGCGAAGGACAGGACAATTCACCCCTCCACTTT
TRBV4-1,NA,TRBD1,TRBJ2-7,CASSQAETGSREQYF,TGCGCCAGCAGCCAAGCAGAGACAGGGTCCCGCGAGCAGTACTTC
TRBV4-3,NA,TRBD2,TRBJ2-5,CASSQEASGQETQYF,TGCGCCAGCAGCCAAGAGGCTAGCGGGCAAGAGACCCAGTACTTC
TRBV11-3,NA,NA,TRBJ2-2,CASLSRANTGELFF,TGTGCCAGTTTGTCGAGGGCGAACACCGGGGAGCTGTTTTTT
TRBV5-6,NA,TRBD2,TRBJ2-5,CASSLGGGETQYF,TGTGCCAGCAGCTTGGGGGGAGGGGAGACCCAGTACTTC
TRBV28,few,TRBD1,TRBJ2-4,CASSFSGGKNIQYF,TGTGCCAGCAGTTTTTCAGGGGGCAAAAACATTCAGTACTTC
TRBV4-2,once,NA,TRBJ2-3,CASSLNTLREWGDTQYF,TGTGCCAGCAGCCTAAACACACTCCGGGAGTGGGGAGATACGCAGTATTTT
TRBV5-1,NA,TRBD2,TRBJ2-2,CASSSPGTSKTNTGELFF,TGCGCCAGCAGCTCCCCCGGGACTAGCAAAACGAACACCGGGGAGCTGTTTTTT
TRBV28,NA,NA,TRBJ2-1,CASRKSSPVYNEQFF,TGTGCCAGCAGGAAATCCTCCCCGGTCTACAATGAGCAGTTCTTC
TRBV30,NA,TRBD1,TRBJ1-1,CAWDRGGNTEAFF,TGTGCCTGGGACAGGGGGGGAAACACTGAAGCTTTCTTT
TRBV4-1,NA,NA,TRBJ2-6,CASRGFGANVLTF,TGCGCCAGCCGCGGGTTCGGGGCCAACGTCCTGACTTTC
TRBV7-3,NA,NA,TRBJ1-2,CASSIIQAGAYGYTF,TGTGCCAGCAGCATTATCCAAGCGGGGGCCTATGGCTACACCTTC
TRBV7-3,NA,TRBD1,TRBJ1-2,CASSGPDRDGYTF,TGTGCCAGCAGCGGCCCTGACAGGGATGGCTACACCTTC
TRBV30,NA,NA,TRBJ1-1,CAWSGSRTEAFF,TGTGCCTGGTCAGGGTCGAGGACTGAAGCTTTCTTT
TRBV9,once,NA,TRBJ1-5,CASSVGSSVYSNQPQHF,TGTGCCAGCAGCGTAGGTTCCTCAGTGTATAGCAATCAGCCCCAGCATTTT
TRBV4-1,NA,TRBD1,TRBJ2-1,CASSRTHGTGYNEQFF,TGCGCCAGCAGCCGAACACATGGGACAGGGTACAATGAGCAGTTCTTC
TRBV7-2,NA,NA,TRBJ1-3,CASSLYTASGARNTIYF,TGTGCCAGCAGCTTATATACGGCATCGGGAGCTCGAAACACCATATATTTT
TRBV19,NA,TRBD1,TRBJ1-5,CASSMTGGLSRQPQHF,TGTGCCAGTAGTATGACAGGGGGGTTGTCGCGTCAGCCCCAGCATTTT
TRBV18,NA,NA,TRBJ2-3,CASSPQGFADTQYF,TGTGCCAGCTCACCACAGGGGTTCGCAGATACGCAGTATTTT
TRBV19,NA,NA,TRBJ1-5,CASSIPAGRNQPQHF,TGTGCCAGTAGTATCCCAGCAGGCCGCAATCAGCCCCAGCATTTT
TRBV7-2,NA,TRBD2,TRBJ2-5,CASSFVSGKETQYF,TGTGCCAGCAGCTTTGTGAGCGGGAAAGAGACCCAGTACTTC
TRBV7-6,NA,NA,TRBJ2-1,CASSLVLAQSYNEQFF,TGTGCCAGCAGCTTAGTCCTAGCTCAGTCTTACAATGAGCAGTTCTTC
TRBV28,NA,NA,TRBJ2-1,CASRPRGGAYNEQFF,TGTGCCAGCAGACCCCGAGGAGGTGCCTACAATGAGCAGTTCTTC
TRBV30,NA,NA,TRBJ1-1,CAWSPQPNTEAFF,TGTGCCTGGAGCCCACAGCCGAACACTGAAGCTTTCTTT
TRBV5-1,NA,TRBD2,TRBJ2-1,CASSFGGGSYNEQFF,TGCGCCAGCAGCTTTGGGGGGGGCTCCTACAATGAGCAGTTCTTC
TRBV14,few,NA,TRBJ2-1,CASSPTYNEQFF,TGTGCCAGCAGCCCTACCTACAATGAGCAGTTCTTC
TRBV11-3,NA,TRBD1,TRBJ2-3,CASSSRGRDTQYF,TGTGCCAGCAGCTCTAGGGGGCGAGATACGCAGTATTTT
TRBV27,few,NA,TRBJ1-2,CASSLQGDYGYTF,TGTGCCAGCAGTTTACAGGGCGACTATGGCTACACCTTC
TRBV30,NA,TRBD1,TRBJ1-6,CAWSTGTGSDNSPLHF,TGTGCCTGGAGTACCGGGACAGGGAGTGATAATTCACCCCTCCACTTT
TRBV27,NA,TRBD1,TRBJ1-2,CASTYKGTGRGLLYGYTF,TGTGCCAGCACCTACAAGGGGACAGGGAGAGGACTCCTCTATGGCTACACCTTC
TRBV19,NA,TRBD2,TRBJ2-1,CASRGGLAGYNEQFF,TGTGCCAGCAGGGGGGGACTAGCAGGATACAATGAGCAGTTCTTC
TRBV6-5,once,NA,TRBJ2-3,CASSPRGFPDTQYF,TGTGCCAGCAGTCCTAGGGGTTTTCCAGATACGCAGTATTTT
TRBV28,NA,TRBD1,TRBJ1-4,CASSFDRDTLRDEKLFF,TGTGCCAGCAGTTTCGACAGGGACACCCTACGGGATGAAAAACTGTTTTTT
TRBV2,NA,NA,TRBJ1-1,CASSGESGTEAFF,TGTGCCAGCAGTGGGGAGAGTGGGACTGAAGCTTTCTTT
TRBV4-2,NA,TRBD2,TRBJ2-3,CASSQDLTSGGSSTDTQYF,TGTGCCAGCAGCCAAGATCTAACTAGCGGGGGCTCTAGCACAGATACGCAGTATTTT
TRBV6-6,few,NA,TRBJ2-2,CASSLTETNTGELFF,TGTGCCAGCAGTTTGACAGAGACGAACACCGGGGAGCTGTTTTTT
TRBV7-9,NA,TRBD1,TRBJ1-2,CASSLQGDGYTF,TGTGCCAGCAGCTTACAGGGGGATGGCTACACCTTC
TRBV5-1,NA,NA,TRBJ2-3,CASSLRASHTDTQYF,TGCGCCAGCAGCTTGCGGGCTAGCCATACAGATACGCAGTATTTT
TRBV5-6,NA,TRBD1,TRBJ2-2,CASSFYRGRNTGELFF,TGTGCCAGCAGCTTCTACAGGGGGCGGAACACCGGGGAGCTGTTTTTT
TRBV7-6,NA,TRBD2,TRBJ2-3,CASSRLTSGSGRADTQYF,TGTGCCAGCAGCCGCCTTACTAGCGGGAGTGGACGGGCAGATACGCAGTATTTT
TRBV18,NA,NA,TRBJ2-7,CASSPAAGPTYEQYF,TGTGCCAGCTCACCAGCGGCAGGGCCTACCTACGAGCAGTACTTC
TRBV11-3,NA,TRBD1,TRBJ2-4,CASSPGQASAKNIQYF,TGTGCCAGCAGCCCGGGACAGGCGTCAGCCAAAAACATTCAGTACTTC
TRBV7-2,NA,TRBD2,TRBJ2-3,CASSQNPSGLASTDTQYF,TGTGCCAGCAGCCAGAACCCTTCGGGACTAGCCAGCACAGATACGCAGTATTTT
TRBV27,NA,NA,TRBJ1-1,CASRTSGNTEAFF,TGTGCCAGCAGGACATCAGGGAACACTGAAGCTTTCTTT
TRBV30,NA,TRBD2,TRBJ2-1,CAWTPRTSGRYNEQFF,TGTGCCTGGACCCCCCGGACTAGCGGGCGCTACAATGAGCAGTTCTTC
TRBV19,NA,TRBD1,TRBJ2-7,CASSRDRDVHEQYF,TGTGCCAGTAGTAGGGACAGGGATGTCCACGAGCAGTACTTC
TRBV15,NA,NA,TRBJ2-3,CATSPRVATDTQYF,TGTGCCACCAGCCCTAGAGTGGCCACAGATACGCAGTATTTT
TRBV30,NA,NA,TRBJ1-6,CAWSSQGSSPLHF,TGTGCCTGGAGTAGCCAGGGGAGTTCACCCCTCCACTTT
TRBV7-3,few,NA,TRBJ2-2,CASSTHTTGELFF,TGTGCCAGCAGCACCCATACAACCGGGGAGCTGTTTTTT
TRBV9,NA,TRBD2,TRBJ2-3,CASSVEGRGSPPDTQYF,TGTGCCAGCAGCGTTGAGGGGCGCGGGAGCCCCCCAGATACGCAGTATTTT
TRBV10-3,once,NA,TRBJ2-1,CAISRGRDEQFF,TGTGCCATCAGTAGGGGTCGAGATGAGCAGTTCTTC
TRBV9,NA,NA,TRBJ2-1,CASSEEGQSNEQFF,TGTGCCAGCAGCGAGGAGGGACAGAGCAATGAGCAGTTCTTC
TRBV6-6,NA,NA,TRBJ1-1,CASSYSGGEAFF,TGTGCCAGCAGTTACTCAGGCGGTGAAGCTTTCTTT
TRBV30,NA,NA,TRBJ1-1,CAWTRGLNTEAFF,TGTGCCTGGACCCGCGGGCTTAACACTGAAGCTTTCTTT